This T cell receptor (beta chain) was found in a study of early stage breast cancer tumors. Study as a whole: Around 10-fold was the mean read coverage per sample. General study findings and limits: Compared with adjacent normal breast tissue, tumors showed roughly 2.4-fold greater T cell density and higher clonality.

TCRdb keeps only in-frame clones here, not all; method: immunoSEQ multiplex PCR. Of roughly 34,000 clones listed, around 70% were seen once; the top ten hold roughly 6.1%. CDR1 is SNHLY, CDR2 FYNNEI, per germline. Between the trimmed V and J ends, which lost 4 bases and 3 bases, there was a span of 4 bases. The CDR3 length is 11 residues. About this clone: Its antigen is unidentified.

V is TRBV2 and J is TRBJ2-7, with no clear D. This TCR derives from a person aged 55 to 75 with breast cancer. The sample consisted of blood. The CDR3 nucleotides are TGTGCCAGCAGTGTTCGCTACGAGCAGTACTTC. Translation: CASSVRYEQYF.